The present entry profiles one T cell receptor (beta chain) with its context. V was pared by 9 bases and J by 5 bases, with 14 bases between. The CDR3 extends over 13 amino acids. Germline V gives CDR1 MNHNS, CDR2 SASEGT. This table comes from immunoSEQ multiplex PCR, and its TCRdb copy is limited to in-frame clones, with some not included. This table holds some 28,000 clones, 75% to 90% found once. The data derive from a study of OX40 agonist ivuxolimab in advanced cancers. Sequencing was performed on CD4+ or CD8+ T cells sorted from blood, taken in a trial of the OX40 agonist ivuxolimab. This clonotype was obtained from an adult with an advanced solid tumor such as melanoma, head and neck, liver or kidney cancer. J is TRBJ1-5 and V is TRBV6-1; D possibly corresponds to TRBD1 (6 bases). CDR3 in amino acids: CASTTGIHQPQHF. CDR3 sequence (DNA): TGTGCCAGTACTACAGGGATCCATCAGCCCCAGCATTTT.